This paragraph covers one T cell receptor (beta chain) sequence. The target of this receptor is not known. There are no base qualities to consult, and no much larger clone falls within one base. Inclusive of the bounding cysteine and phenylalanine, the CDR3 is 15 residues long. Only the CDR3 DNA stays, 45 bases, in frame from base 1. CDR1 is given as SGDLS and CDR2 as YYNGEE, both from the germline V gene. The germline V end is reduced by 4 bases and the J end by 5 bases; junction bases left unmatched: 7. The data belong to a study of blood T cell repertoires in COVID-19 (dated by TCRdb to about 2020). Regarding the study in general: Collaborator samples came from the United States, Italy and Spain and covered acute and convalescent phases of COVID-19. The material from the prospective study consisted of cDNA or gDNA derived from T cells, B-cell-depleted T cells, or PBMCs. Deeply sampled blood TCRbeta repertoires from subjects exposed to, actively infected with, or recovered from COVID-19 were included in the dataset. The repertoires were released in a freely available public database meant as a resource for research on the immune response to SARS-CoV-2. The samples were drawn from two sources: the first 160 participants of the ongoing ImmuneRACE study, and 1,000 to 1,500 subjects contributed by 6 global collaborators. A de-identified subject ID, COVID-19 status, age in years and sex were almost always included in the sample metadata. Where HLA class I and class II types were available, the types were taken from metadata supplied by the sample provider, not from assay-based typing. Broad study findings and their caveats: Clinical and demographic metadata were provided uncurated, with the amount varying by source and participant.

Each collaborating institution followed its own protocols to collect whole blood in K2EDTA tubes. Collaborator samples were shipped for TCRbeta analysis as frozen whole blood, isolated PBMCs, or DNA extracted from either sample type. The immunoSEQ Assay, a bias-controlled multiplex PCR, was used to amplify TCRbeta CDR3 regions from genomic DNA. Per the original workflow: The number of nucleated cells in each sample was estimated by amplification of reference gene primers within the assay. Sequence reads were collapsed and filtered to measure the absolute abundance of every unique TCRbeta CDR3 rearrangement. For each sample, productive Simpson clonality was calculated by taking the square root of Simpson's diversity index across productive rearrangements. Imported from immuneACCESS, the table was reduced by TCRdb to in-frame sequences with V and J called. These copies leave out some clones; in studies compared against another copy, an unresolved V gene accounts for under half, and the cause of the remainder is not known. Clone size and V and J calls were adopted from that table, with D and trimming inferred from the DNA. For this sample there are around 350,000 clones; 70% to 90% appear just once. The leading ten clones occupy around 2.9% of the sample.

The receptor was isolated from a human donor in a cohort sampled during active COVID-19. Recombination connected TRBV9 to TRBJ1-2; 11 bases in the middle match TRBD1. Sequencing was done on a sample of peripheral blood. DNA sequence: TGTGCCAGCAGCACTCGGACAGGGGGCATTTATGGCTACACCTTC. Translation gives CASSTRTGGIYGYTF.